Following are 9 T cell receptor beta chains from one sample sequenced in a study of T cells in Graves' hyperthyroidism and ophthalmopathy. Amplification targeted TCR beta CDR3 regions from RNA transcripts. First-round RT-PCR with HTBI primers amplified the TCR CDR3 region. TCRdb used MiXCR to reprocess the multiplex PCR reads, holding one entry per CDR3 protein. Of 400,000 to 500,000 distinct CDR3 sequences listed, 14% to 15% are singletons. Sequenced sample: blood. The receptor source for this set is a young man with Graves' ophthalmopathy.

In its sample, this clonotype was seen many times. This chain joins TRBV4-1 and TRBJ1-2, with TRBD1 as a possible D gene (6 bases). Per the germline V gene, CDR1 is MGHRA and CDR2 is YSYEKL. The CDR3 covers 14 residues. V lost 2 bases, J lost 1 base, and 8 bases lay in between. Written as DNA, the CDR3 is TGCGCCAGCAGCCAAACAGGGAGTAACTATGGCTACACCTTC. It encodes CASSQTGSNYGYTF.

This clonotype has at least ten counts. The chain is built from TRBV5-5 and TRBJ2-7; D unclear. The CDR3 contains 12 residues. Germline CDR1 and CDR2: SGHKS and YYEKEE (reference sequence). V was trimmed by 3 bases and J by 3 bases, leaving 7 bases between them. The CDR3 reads CASSSDDYEQYF. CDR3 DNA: TGTGCCAGCAGCTCAGACGACTACGAGCAGTACTTC.

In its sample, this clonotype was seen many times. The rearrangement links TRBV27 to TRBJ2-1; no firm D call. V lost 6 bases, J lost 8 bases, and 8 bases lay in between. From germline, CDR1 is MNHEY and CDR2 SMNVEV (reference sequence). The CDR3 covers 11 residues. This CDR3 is CASSRYDEQFF. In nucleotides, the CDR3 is TGTGCCAGCAGCCGTTACGATGAGCAGTTCTTC.

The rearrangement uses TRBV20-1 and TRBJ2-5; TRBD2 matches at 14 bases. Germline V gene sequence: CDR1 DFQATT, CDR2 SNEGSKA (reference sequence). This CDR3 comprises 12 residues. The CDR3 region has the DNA TGCGGGACTAGCGGGAGAGGAGAGACCCAGTACTTC. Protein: CGTSGRGETQYF.

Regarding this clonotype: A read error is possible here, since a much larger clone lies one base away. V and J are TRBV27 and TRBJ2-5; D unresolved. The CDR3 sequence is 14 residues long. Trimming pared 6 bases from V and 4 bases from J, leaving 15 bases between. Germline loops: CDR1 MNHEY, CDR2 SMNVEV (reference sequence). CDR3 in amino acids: CASRVWGGRETQYF. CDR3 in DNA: TGTGCCAGCAGAGTTTGGGGTGGTCGAGAGACCCAGTACTTC.

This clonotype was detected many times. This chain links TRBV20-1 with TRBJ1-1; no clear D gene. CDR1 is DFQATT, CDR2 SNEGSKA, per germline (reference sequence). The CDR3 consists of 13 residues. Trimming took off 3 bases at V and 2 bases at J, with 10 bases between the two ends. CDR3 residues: CSASRQPNTEAFF. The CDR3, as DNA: TGCAGTGCTAGTAGGCAGCCCAACACTGAAGCTTTCTTT.

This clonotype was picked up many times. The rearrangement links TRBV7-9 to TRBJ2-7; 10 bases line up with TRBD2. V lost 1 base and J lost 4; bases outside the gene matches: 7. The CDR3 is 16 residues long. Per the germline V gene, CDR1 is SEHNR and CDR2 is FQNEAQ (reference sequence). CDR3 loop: CASSLGGSSGSYEQYF. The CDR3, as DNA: TGTGCCAGCAGCTTAGGGGGGTCTAGCGGGAGTTACGAGCAGTACTTC.

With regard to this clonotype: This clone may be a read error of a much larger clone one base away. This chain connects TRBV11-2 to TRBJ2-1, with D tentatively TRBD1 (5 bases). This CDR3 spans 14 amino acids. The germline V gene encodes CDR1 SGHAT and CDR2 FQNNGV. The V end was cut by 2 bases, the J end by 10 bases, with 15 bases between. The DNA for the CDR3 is TGTGCCAGCAGCTTAACAGGAGACGCCTACGAGCAGTTCTTC. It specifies CASSLTGDAYEQFF.

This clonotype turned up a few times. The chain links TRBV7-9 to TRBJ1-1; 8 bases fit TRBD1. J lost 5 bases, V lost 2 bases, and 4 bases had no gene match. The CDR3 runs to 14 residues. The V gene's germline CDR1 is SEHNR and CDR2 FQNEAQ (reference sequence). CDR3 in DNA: TGTGCCAGCAGCTTACAGGGGGCATATACTGAAGCTTTCTTT. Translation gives CASSLQGAYTEAFF. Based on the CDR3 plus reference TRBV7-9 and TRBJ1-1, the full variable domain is DTGVSQNPRHKITKRGQNVTFRCDPISEHNRLYWYRQTLGQGPEFLTYFQNEAQLEKSRLLSDRFSAERPKGSFSTLEIQRTEQGDSAMYLCASSLQGAYTEAFFGQGTRLTVV.